The 7 T cell receptor beta chains in this list originate from one sample, sequenced in a study of molecular identifiers for immune sequencing clone quantification. Via MiXCR, TCRdb re-called the PCR reads, giving one row per CDR3 protein. This table holds hundreds of thousands of distinct CDR3 sequences, less than 20% found once. The source material was naive CD8+ T cells from blood, with Jurkat cell RNA spiked in. Described subset: FACS-sorted CD8+CD4-CCR7+CD45RA+ naive T cells. These receptors all come from a human donor in good health. Some libraries in this study had Jurkat cell RNA spiked in.

This clonotype appeared many times. This rearrangement joins TRBV4-1 to TRBJ2-3; D is unresolved. The V gene's germline CDR1 is MGHRA and CDR2 YSYEKL. The CDR3 consists of 15 residues. V dropped 4 bases and J dropped 0 bases, with 11 bases sitting between them. CDR3 sequence (DNA): TGCGCCAGCAGCCTCAACCCGACTAGCACAGATACGCAGTATTTT. This encodes CASSLNPTSTDTQYF.

The V and J genes are TRBV13 and TRBJ2-7; 8 nucleotides align to TRBD1. Germline CDR1 is PRHDT and CDR2 is FYEKMQ (reference sequence). V trimming: 2 bases; J trimming: 6 bases; junction bases outside the gene matches: 9. The CDR3 extends over 15 amino acids. The CDR3 protein is CASSLQGALIFEQYF. The CDR3 DNA follows: TGTGCCAGCAGCTTACAGGGGGCGCTTATCTTCGAGCAGTACTTC.

Only a few counts were recorded for this clonotype. The chain uses TRBV19 and TRBJ1-2, with D tentatively TRBD1 (6 bases). The CDR3 runs 13 residues. Trimming removed 5 bases at V and 8 bases at J, with 15 bases between. CDR1 and CDR2 (germline): LNHDA, SQIVND (reference sequence). CDR3 residues: CASSPWGAPGYTF. CDR3 in DNA: TGTGCCAGTAGTCCATGGGGGGCGCCCGGCTACACCTTC.

The chain employs TRBV6-6 and TRBJ2-1; 8 bases match TRBD2. The V segment lost 0 bases and the J segment 8 bases; nucleotides outside the gene matches: 9. The germline V gene encodes CDR1 MNHNY and CDR2 SVGAGI (reference sequence). This CDR3 is 16 amino acids long. CDR3 in DNA: TGTGCCAGCAGTTACTCGGTACAGCGGGGGTACGATGAGCAGTTCTTC. The encoded protein is CASSYSVQRGYDEQFF.

This clonotype has at least ten counts. This chain joins TRBV27 and TRBJ2-7; 11 positions agree with TRBD2. J lost 2 bases, V lost 3 bases, and 3 bases had no gene match. The CDR3 contains 15 residues. In germline, CDR1 is MNHEY, CDR2 SMNVEV (reference sequence). CDR3 sequence (DNA): TGTGCCAGCAGTTTCCTAGCGGGAGGTACCTACGAGCAGTACTTC. Translation gives CASSFLAGGTYEQYF.

This clonotype was seen many times. The DNA of the CDR3 is TGTGCCAGCAGCCAAGCGGGGACGAAGTACTCGAACACTGAAGCTTTCTTT. Residues: CASSQAGTKYSNTEAFF. V is TRBV14 and J is TRBJ1-1; tentatively, D is TRBD1 (5 bases). The germline CDR1 and CDR2 sequences are SGHDN and FVKESK. The V gene lost 1 base and the J gene lost 1 base, with 16 bases spanning the gap. CDR3 length: 17 residues.

There are a few counts of this clonotype. A much larger clone differs by one base, so this may be a read error. This chain links TRBV7-9 with TRBJ2-3, with D uncertain. This CDR3 has 16 amino acids. Germline V CDR1 and CDR2: SEHNR, FQNEAQ (reference sequence). Here the CDR3 DNA reads TGTGCCAGCAGCCCGTCCGGGCCGAATCCCACAGATACGCTGTATTTT. Its translation: CASSPSGPNPTDTLYF.